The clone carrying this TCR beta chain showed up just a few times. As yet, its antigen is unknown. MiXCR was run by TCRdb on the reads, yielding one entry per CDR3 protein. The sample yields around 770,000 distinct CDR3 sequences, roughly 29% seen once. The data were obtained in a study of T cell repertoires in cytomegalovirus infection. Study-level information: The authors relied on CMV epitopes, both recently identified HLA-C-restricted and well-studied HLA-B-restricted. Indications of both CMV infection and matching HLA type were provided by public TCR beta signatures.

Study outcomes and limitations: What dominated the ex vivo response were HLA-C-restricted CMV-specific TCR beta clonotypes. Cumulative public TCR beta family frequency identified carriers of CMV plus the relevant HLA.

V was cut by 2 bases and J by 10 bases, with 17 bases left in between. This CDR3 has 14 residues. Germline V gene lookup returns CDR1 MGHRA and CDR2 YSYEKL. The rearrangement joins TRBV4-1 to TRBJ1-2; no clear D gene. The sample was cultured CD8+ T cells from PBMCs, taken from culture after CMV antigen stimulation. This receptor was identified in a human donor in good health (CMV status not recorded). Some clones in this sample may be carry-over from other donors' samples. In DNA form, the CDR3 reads TGCGCCAGCAGCCAACCCACTACAGAGGAAAACTACACCTTC. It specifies CASSQPTTEENYTF.